The rows below give T cell receptor beta chains drawn from one sample of a study of blood T cell repertoires in COVID-19. This table comes from immunoSEQ multiplex PCR, and its TCRdb copy is limited to in-frame clones, with some not included. The table lists 35,000 to 45,000 clones, 86% of them singletons. The sample was peripheral blood. The receptors stem from a man aged 35 to 55 with active COVID-19. Each CDR3 is given with its conserved first and last residue. Fields, in order: J gene, D gene, V gene, clone size, CDR3 DNA, CDR3 protein. D genes are given only for firm matches. Expanded clones get a size class; other rows say once, few or many, or leave the size out.

TRBJ1-1 - TRBV2 once TGTGCCAGCAGCCTACAGGGCGTAGGGATGAACACTGAAGCTTTCTTT CASSLQGVGMNTEAFF
TRBJ1-5 TRBD1 TRBV2 - TGTGCCAGCAGTTCCACCGGGACAGGCAATCAGCCCCAGCATTTT CASSSTGTGNQPQHF
TRBJ2-7 TRBD1 TRBV18 - TGTGCCAGCTCACTCTCAGGGGGCGTGAGCTCCTACGAGCAGTACTTC CASSLSGGVSSYEQYF
TRBJ2-2 TRBD2 TRBV5-1 - TGCGCCAGCAGCCCGGGGGGGTCCAACACCGGGGAGCTGTTTTTT CASSPGGSNTGELFF
TRBJ1-3 - TRBV5-1 - TGCGCCAGCAGTCTAAACCTACAGGGTTTTGACACCATATATTTT CASSLNLQGFDTIYF
TRBJ1-6 TRBD1 TRBV27 - TGTGCCAGCAGCTTAGAAGGGGGCGTCGATTCACCCCTCCACTTT CASSLEGGVDSPLHF
TRBJ2-2 TRBD2 TRBV3-1/TRBV3-2 - TGTGCCAGCAGCCAAGATCTCCACGGGAGGGGGACCGGGGAGCTGTTTTTT CASSQDLHGRGTGELFF
TRBJ1-2 TRBD1 TRBV11-2 - TGTGCCAGCAGCCCCCAGGGGGACTCCTATGGCTACACCTTC CASSPQGDSYGYTF
TRBJ2-1 TRBD2 TRBV27 - TGTGCCAGCAGTTTCTGGAGACTAGCGGGGGGGAATGAGCAGTTCTTC CASSFWRLAGGNEQFF
TRBJ1-2 - TRBV2 - TGTGCCAGCAGTCGGGGGGCTCAGGACTATGGCTACACCTTC CASSRGAQDYGYTF
TRBJ1-3 TRBD1 TRBV30 once TGTGCCTGGACATGGGACAGAGGCAACACCATATATTTT CAWTWDRGNTIYF
TRBJ1-5 - TRBV19 - TGTGCCAGTAGTATGAAACGGGGGGACAGCAATCAGCCCCAGCATTTT CASSMKRGDSNQPQHF
TRBJ2-7 TRBD1 TRBV11-2 - TGTGCCAGCAGCTTTTCAGGGGGCATGTACGAGCAGTACTTC CASSFSGGMYEQYF
TRBJ2-1 TRBD2 TRBV30 - TGTGCCTGGCAAGCGGGATCCTCCTACAATGAGCAGTTCTTC CAWQAGSSYNEQFF
TRBJ1-4 - TRBV20-1 - TGCAGTGCCCGCCGGGGGGTAAAACTGTTTTTT CSARRGVKLFF
TRBJ2-1 TRBD1 TRBV7-3 - TGTGCCAGCAGCCACGGACAGGGCGAGGGCAATGAGCAGTTCTTC CASSHGQGEGNEQFF
TRBJ1-3 - TRBV18 once TGTGCCAGCTCACCAGGCGGATCGGGAAACACCATATATTTT CASSPGGSGNTIYF
TRBJ1-5 TRBD1 TRBV18 - TGTGCCAGCTCACCGCTAGGACAGGGCAATCAGCCCCAGCATTTT CASSPLGQGNQPQHF
TRBJ2-5 - TRBV18 - TGTGCCAGCTCACCACCGGGTAGTTTCGGGGTCGCCCAGTACTTC CASSPPGSFGVAQYF
TRBJ1-1 - TRBV3-1/TRBV3-2 - TGTGCCAGCAGCCAAGAATACGAGGGAGCTTTCTTT CASSQEYEGAFF
TRBJ1-1 TRBD1 TRBV28 - TGTGCCAGCAGTTCGTTTAATACAGGGGGTATGTCTGAAGCTTTCTTT CASSSFNTGGMSEAFF
TRBJ2-5 - TRBV20-1 - TGCAGTGCACGGGACTGGGAGACCCAGTACTTC CSARDWETQYF
TRBJ2-2 TRBD2 TRBV13 - TGTGCCAGCAGTCCGGGGGTAGCGGGCAACACCGGGGAGCTGTTTTTT CASSPGVAGNTGELFF
TRBJ2-5 TRBD2 TRBV9 - TGTGCCAGCAGCGTAGCTAGCGGGATCCAAGAGACCCAGTACTTC CASSVASGIQETQYF
TRBJ2-5 TRBD2 TRBV2 - TGTGCCAGGACTAGCGGGAGGGTTGCTGAGACCCAGTACTTC CARTSGRVAETQYF
TRBJ2-6 - TRBV9 - TGTGCCAGCAGCGTAGGGGAGACTGGGGCCAACGTCCTGACTTTC CASSVGETGANVLTF
TRBJ2-2 - TRBV3-1/TRBV3-2 - TGTGCCAGCAGCCAAGGGTCTTTTATGGCCACCGGGGAGCTGTTTTTT CASSQGSFMATGELFF
TRBJ2-1 - TRBV27 - TGTGCCAGCAGTTTGCATCTAAACAATGAGCAGTTCTTC CASSLHLNNEQFF
TRBJ2-7 TRBD2 TRBV28 - TGTGCCAGCAGTTCCCTAGCGGGTCCTTACGAGCAGTACTTC CASSSLAGPYEQYF
TRBJ2-7 - TRBV18 - TGTGCCAGCTCACACGACAGTTACAACTACGAGCAGTACTTC CASSHDSYNYEQYF
TRBJ2-3 TRBD1 TRBV9 - TGTGCCAGCAGCGTATATCGACAGGGGGCCACAGATACGCAGTATTTT CASSVYRQGATDTQYF
TRBJ2-1 - TRBV27 - TGTGCCAGCAGTTTCGGGGGGCGCGGGCAGTTCTTC CASSFGGRGQFF
TRBJ1-4 TRBD1 TRBV28 - TGTGCCAGCAGCGGAAGACAGGGGAACTTTGAAAAACTGTTTTTT CASSGRQGNFEKLFF
TRBJ1-6 - TRBV6-5 - TGTGCCAGCACCAGGGCCCTGCATAATTCACCCCTCCACTTT CASTRALHNSPLHF
TRBJ2-1 TRBD2 TRBV24-1 - TGTGCCACCAGTGCCGGTGGGGGACTAGCGGGAGTGGTGTCTAAGAATGAGCAGTTCTTC CATSAGGGLAGVVSKNEQFF
TRBJ2-1 - TRBV13 - TGTGCCAGCAGCTTAGGTCCGAGCTCCTACAATGAGCAGTTCTTC CASSLGPSSYNEQFF
TRBJ2-1 TRBD2 TRBV3-1/TRBV3-2 - TGTGCCAGCAGCCAGGGGACTAGCGCTGGGTTCTACAATGAGCAGTTCTTC CASSQGTSAGFYNEQFF
TRBJ2-3 TRBD2 TRBV11-1 - TGTGCCAGCAGCTCATCCGGGACTAGCGGGAGAGATACGCAGTATTTT CASSSSGTSGRDTQYF
TRBJ2-5 - TRBV5-5 - TGTGCCAGCAGCCCGAGGAGCCTGAGCCAAGAGACCCAGTACTTC CASSPRSLSQETQYF
TRBJ2-5 TRBD2 TRBV11-2 - TGTGCCAGCAGCTTCAACCCTAGCGGGAAAGAGACCCAGTACTTC CASSFNPSGKETQYF
TRBJ2-1 - TRBV19 - TGTGCCAGTAGTATTGGGGGGGAGCAGTTCTTC CASSIGGEQFF
TRBJ2-7 TRBD1 TRBV29-1 - TGCAGCGTACGACAGGGACCCTACGAGCAGTACTTC CSVRQGPYEQYF
TRBJ2-3 - TRBV5-1 - TGCGCCAGCAGTGATGGGGGACTCTCGGGAGATACGCAGTATTTT CASSDGGLSGDTQYF
TRBJ2-5 TRBD2 TRBV7-3 - TGTGCCAGCAGCTCCCGCAAAGCGGGAGTGGAGACCCAGTACTTC CASSSRKAGVETQYF
TRBJ2-7 TRBD2 TRBV2 once TGTGCCAGCAGTTTCTCAAGGGATAGCGGGGGCTACGAGCAGTACTTC CASSFSRDSGGYEQYF
TRBJ1-5 - TRBV6-2/TRBV6-3 - TGTGCCAGCAGTACGTCACGGACTGAATTTCAGCCCCAGCATTTT CASSTSRTEFQPQHF
TRBJ2-3 - TRBV7-9 - TGTGCCAGCAGCCTCACAGGGAGCACAGATACGCAGTATTTT CASSLTGSTDTQYF